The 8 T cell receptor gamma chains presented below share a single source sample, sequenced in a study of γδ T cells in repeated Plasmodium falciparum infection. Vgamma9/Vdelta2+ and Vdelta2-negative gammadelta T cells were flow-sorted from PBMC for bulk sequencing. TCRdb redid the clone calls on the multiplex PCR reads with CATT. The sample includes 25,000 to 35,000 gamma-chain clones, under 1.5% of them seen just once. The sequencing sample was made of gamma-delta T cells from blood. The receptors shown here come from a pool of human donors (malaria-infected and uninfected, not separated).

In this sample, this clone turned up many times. In nucleotides, the CDR3 is TGTGCCACCTGGGAAATATACTTCTATAAGAAACTCTTT. Protein sequence: CATWEIYFYKKLF. The chain carries TRGV8 and TRGJ1 or TRGJ2. This CDR3 has 13 amino acids. The germline V gene has CDR1 VENAVY and CDR2 YDSYNSRV. Trimming removed 4 bases from V and 7 bases from J; junction bases left unmatched: 10.

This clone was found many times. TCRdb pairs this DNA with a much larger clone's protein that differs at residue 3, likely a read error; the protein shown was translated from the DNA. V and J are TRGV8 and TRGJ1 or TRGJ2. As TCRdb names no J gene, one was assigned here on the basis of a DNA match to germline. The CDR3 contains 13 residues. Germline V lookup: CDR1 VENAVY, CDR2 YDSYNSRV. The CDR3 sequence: CAAWDPPYYKKLF. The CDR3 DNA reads TGTGCCGCCTGGGATCCTCCTTATTATAAGAAACTCTTT.

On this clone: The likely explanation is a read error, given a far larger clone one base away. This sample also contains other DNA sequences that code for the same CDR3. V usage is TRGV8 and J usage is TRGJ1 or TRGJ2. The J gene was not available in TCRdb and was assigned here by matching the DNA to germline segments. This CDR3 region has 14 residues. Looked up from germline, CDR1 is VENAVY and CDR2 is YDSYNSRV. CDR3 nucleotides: TGCGCCACCTGGGATAGGCCTCAGGATTATAAGAAACTCTTT. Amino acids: CATWDRPQDYKKLF.

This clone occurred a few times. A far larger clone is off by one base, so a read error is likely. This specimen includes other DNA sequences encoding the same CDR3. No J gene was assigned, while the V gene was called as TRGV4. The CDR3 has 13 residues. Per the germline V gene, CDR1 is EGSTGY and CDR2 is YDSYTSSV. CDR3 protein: CATWDSMSYKKLF. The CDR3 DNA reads TGTGCCACCTGGGATAGTATGAGTTATAAGAAGCTCTTT.

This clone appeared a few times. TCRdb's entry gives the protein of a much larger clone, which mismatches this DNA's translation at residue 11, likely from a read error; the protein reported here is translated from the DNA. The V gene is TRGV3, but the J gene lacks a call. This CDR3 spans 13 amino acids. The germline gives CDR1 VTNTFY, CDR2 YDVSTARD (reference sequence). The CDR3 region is CATWDRPYWIRTF. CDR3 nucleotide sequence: TGTGCCACCTGGGACAGGCCTTATTGGATCAGGACGTTT.

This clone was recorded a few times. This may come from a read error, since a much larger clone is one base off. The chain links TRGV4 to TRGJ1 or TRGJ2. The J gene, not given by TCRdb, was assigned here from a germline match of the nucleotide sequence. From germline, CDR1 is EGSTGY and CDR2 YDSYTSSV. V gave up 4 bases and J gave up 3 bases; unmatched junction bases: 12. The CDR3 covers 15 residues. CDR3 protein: CATWDLEGGYYKKLF. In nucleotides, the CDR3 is TGTGCCACCTGGGACCTAGAGGGGGGTTATTATAAGAAACTCTTT.

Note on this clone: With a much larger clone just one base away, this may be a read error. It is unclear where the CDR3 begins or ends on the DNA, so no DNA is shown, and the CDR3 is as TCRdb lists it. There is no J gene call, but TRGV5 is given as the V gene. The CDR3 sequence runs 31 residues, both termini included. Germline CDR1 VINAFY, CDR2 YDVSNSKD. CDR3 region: CATWDRLDVRNSLAVEQHWLSQVSIGRIQHF.

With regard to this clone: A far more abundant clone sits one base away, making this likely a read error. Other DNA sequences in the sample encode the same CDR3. The CDR3 loop is CALWEARYYKKLF. CDR3 DNA sequence: TGTGCCTTGTGGGAGGCTCGTTATTATAAGAAGCTCTTT. The V gene is TRGV9, but the J gene lacks a call. The CDR3 sequence is 13 residues long. Germline V CDR1 and CDR2: GITISATS, ISYDGTV (reference sequence).